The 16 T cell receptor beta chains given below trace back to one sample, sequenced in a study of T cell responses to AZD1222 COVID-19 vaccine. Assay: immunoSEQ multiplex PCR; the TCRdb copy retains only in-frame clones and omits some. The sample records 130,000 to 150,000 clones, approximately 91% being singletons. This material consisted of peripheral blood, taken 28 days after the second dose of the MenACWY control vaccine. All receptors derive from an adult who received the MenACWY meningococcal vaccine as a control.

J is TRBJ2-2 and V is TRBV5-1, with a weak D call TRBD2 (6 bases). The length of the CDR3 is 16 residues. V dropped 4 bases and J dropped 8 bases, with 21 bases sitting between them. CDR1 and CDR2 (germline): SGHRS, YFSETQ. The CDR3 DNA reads TGCGCCAGCAGCCCTCACCGGGACTCAACCACGGGGGAGCTGTTTTTT. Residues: CASSPHRDSTTGELFF.

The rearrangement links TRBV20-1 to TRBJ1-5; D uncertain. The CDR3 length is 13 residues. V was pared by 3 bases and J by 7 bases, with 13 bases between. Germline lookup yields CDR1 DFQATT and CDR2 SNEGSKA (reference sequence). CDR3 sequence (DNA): TGCAGTGCTAGTAGGGAAACCTGGCAGCCCCAGCATTTT. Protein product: CSASRETWQPQHF.

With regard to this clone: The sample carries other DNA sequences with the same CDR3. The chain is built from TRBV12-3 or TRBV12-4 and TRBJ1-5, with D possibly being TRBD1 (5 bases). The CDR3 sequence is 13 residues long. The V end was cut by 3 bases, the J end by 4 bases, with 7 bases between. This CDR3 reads CASSFRDNQPQHF. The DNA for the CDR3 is TGTGCCAGCAGTTTCAGGGATAATCAGCCCCAGCATTTT.

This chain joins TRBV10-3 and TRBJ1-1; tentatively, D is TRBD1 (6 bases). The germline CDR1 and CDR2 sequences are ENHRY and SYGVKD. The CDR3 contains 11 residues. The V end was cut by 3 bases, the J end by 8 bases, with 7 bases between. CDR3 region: CAISDGTEAFF. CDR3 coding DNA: TGTGCCATCAGTGATGGGACAGAAGCTTTCTTT.

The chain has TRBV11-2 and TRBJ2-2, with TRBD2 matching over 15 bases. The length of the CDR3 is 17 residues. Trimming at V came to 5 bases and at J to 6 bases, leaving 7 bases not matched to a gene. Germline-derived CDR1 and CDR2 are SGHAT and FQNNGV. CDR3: CASSTGLAGGRAGELFF. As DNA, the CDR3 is TGTGCCAGCAGCACGGGACTAGCGGGGGGCCGAGCCGGGGAGCTGTTTTTT.

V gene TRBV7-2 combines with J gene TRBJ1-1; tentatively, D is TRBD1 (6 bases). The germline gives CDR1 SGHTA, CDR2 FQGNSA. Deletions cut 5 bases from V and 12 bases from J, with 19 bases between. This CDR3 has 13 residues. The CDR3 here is CASSPSAQGRPFF. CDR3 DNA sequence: TGTGCCAGCAGCCCTTCAGCACAGGGACGGCCTTTCTTT.

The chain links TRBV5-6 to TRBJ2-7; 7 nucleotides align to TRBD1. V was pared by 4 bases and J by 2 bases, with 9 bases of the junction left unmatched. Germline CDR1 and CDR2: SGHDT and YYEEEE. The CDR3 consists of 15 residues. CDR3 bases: TGTGCCAGCAGCCAAACAGGGGTCTCGCCCTACGAGCAGTACTTC. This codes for CASSQTGVSPYEQYF.

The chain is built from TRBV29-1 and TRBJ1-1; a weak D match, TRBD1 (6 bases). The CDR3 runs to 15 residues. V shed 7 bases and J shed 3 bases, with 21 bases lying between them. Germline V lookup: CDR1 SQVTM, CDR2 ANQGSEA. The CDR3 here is CSAGGQGRRDTEAFF. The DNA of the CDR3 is TGCAGCGCTGGGGGGCAGGGGCGGAGGGACACTGAAGCTTTCTTT.

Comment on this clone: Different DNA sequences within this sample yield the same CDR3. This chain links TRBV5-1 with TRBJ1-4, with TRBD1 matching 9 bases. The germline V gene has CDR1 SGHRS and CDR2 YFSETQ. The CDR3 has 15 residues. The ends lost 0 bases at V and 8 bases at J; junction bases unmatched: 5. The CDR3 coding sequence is TGCGCCAGCAGCTTGGCGGGACAGGGTAGCGAAAAACTGTTTTTT. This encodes CASSLAGQGSEKLFF. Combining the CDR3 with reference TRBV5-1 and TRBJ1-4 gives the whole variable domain KAGVTQTPRYLIKTRGQQVTLSCSPISGHRSVSWYQQTPGQGLQFLFEYFSETQRNKGNFPGRFSGRQFSNSRSEMNVSTLELGDSALYLCASSLAGQGSEKLFFGSGTQLSVL.

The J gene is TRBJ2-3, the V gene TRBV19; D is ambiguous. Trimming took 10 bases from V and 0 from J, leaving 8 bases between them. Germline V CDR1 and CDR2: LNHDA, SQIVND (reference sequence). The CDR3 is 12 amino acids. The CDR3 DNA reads TGTGCCACCCAAGACAGCACAGATACGCAGTATTTT. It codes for CATQDSTDTQYF.

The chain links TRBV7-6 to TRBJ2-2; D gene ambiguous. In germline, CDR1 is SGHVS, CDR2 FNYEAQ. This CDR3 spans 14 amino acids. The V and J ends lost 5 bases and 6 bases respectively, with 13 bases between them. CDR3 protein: CASSLVVRPGELFF. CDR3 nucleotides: TGTGCCAGCAGCCTAGTGGTTAGGCCCGGGGAGCTGTTTTTT.

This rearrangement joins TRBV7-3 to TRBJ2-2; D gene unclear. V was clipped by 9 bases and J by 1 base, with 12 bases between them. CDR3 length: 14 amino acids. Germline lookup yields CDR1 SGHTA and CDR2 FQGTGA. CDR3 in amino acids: CARWAAKNTGELFF. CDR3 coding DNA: TGTGCCAGATGGGCAGCCAAGAACACCGGGGAGCTGTTTTTT. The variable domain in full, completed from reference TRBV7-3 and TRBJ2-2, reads GAGVSQTPSNKVTEKGKYVELRCDPISGHTALYWYRQSLGQGPEFLIYFQGTGAADDSGLPNDRFFAVRPEGSVSTLKIQRTERGDSAVYLCARWAAKNTGELFFGEGSRLTVL.

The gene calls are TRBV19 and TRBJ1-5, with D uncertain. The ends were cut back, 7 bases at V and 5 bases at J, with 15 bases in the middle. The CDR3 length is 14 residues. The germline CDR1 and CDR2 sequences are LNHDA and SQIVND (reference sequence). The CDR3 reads CASTTDGWYQPQHF. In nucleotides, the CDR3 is TGTGCCAGTACCACAGATGGCTGGTATCAGCCCCAGCATTTT.

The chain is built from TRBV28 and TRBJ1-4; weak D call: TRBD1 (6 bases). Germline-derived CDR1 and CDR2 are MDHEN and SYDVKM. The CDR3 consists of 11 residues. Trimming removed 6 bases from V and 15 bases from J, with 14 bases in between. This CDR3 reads CASSDQQGMFF. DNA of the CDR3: TGTGCCAGCAGCGATCAACAGGGTATGTTTTTT. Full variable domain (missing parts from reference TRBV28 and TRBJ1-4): DVKVTQSSRYLVKRTGEKVFLECVQDMDHENMFWYRQDPGLGLRLIYFSYDVKMKEKGDIPEGYSVSREKKERFSLILESASTNQTSMYLCASSDQQGMFFGSGTQLSVL.

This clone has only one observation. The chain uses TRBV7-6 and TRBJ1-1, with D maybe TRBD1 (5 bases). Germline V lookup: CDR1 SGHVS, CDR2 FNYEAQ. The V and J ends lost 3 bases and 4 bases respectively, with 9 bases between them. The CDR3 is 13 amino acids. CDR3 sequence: CASSLQGGTEAFF. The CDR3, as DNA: TGTGCCAGCAGCTTGCAGGGTGGCACTGAAGCTTTCTTT. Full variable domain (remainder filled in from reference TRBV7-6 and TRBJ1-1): GAGVSQSPRYKVTKRGQDVALRCDPISGHVSLYWYRQALGQGPEFLTYFNYEAQQDKSGLPNDRFSAERPEGSISTLTIQRTEQRDSAMYRCASSLQGGTEAFFGQGTRLTVV.

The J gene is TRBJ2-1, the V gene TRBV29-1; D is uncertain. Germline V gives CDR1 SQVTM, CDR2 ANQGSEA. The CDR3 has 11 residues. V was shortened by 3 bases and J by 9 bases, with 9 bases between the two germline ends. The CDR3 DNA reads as TGCAGCGTTGATAATGGAAGTGAGCAGTTCTTC. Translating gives CSVDNGSEQFF.